A selection of T cell receptor beta chains follows, all from one sample in a study of blood T cells in healthy people across ages. In TCRdb, the 5' RACE reads were re-called with MiXCR into one record per CDR3 protein. The sample contains 1.5 million or so distinct CDR3 sequences, roughly 43% of which appear only once. Sequencing was carried out using blood. The receptor set was obtained from a woman aged 18-35 years in good health. Both conserved end residues are part of each CDR3. A D gene is named only where the DNA matches it firmly. Not all rows give a size; the values are once, few, many and, for expanded clones, a class.

>TRBJ1-5|NA|NA|TRBV24-1
CATSDLQARGPQHF
TGTGCCACCAGTGATTTGCAGGCGAGAGGACCCCAGCATTTT
>TRBJ2-7|NA|TRBD2|TRBV4-2
CASSLLPGLAGGSGDNEQYF
TGTGCCAGCAGCCTCTTACCGGGACTAGCGGGAGGCAGCGGGGACAATGAGCAGTACTTC
>TRBJ2-5|NA|NA|TRBV4-1
CASSQLSGNEQYF
TGCGCCAGCAGCCAACTCAGCGGAAATGAGCAGTACTTC
>TRBJ2-1|NA|NA|TRBV5-1
CASRDSGLHEQFF
TGCGCCAGCAGGGACTCCGGCCTCCATGAGCAGTTCTTC
>TRBJ2-7|few|TRBD2|TRBV7-2
CASSRGLANNEQYF
TGTGCCAGCAGCAGGGGACTAGCGAACAACGAGCAGTACTTC
>TRBJ2-3|NA|NA|TRBV9
CASRPLSGYTDTQYF
TGTGCCAGCAGGCCCCTCAGTGGGTACACAGATACGCAGTATTTT
>TRBJ2-4|NA|TRBD2|TRBV20-1
CSARPFLAGAPKNIQYF
TGCAGTGCTAGACCTTTCCTAGCGGGAGCACCCAAAAACATTCAGTACTTC
>TRBJ1-5|NA|NA|TRBV12-3/TRBV12-4
CASVGQVNNQPQHF
TGTGCCAGCGTAGGGCAGGTGAACAATCAGCCCCAGCATTTT
>TRBJ2-1|NA|NA|TRBV12-3/TRBV12-4
CASSLGPIRDTYNEQFF
TGTGCCAGCAGTTTAGGGCCGATCAGAGACACCTACAATGAGCAGTTCTTC
>TRBJ2-7|many|NA|TRBV2
CASSEEGLLTHEQYF
TGTGCCAGCAGTGAAGAGGGTCTTCTGACCCACGAGCAGTACTTC
>TRBJ2-7|NA|NA|TRBV28
CASRDLTYEQYF
TGTGCCAGTCGGGACCTTACCTACGAGCAGTACTTC
>TRBJ2-2|NA|TRBD2|TRBV9
CASSASGRGTGELFF
TGTGCCAGCAGCGCTAGCGGGAGGGGCACCGGGGAGCTGTTTTTT
>TRBJ2-5|NA|TRBD2|TRBV20-1
CSARGLAGGRETQYF
TGCAGTGCTAGGGGACTAGCGGGAGGGCGGGAGACCCAGTACTTC
>TRBJ2-7|few|TRBD1|TRBV5-1
CASSHSGQGAYEQYF
TGCGCCAGCAGTCATTCGGGACAGGGGGCTTACGAGCAGTACTTC
>TRBJ2-7|NA|NA|TRBV7-3
CASSPSTRVRIREPYEQYF
TGTGCCAGCAGTCCATCAACTCGCGTTCGGATTCGGGAGCCCTACGAGCAGTACTTC
>TRBJ1-1|NA|NA|TRBV24-1
CATSETDTEAFF
TGTGCCACCAGTGAAACGGACACTGAAGCTTTCTTT
>TRBJ2-7|NA|TRBD2|TRBV20-1
CSARVEGGNSYEQYF
TGCAGTGCTAGAGTTGAGGGAGGGAACTCCTACGAGCAGTACTTC
>TRBJ1-2|NA|NA|TRBV6-5
CASSSPTGSYGYTF
TGTGCCAGCAGTAGTCCCACAGGGAGCTATGGCTACACCTTC
>TRBJ2-4|few|NA|TRBV5-6
CASSWGENIQYF
TGTGCCAGCAGCTGGGGGGAAAACATTCAGTACTTC
>TRBJ1-1|few|TRBD1|TRBV6-1
CASSRGTGYTEAFF
TGTGCCAGCAGTCGCGGGACAGGGTACACTGAAGCTTTCTTT
>TRBJ2-7|few|NA|TRBV6-5
CASSIGPRSVSYEQYF
TGTGCCAGCAGTATTGGCCCGAGGTCGGTCTCCTACGAGCAGTACTTC
>TRBJ1-1|few|NA|TRBV27
CASSSTRGAVHVTEAFF
TGTGCCAGCAGCTCCACCCGGGGGGCGGTCCACGTCACTGAAGCTTTCTTT
>TRBJ2-1|NA|NA|TRBV25-1
CASSELAAGTYNEQFF
TGTGCCAGCAGTGAATTGGCGGCAGGAACCTACAATGAGCAGTTCTTC
>TRBJ1-6|NA|NA|TRBV12-3/TRBV12-4
CASSPTKGPYNSPPHF
TGTGCCAGCAGTCCCACGAAAGGACCCTATAATTCACCCCCCCACTTT
>TRBJ2-7|NA|NA|TRBV6-2/TRBV6-3
CASIPRGPYEQYF
TGTGCCAGCATCCCAAGGGGTCCGTACGAGCAGTACTTC
>TRBJ2-7|few|NA|TRBV29-1
CSVGDGQQIYEQYF
TGCAGCGTTGGAGATGGCCAGCAGATCTACGAGCAGTACTTC
>TRBJ1-1|NA|NA|TRBV5-5
CASSRTPGNTEAFF
TGTGCCAGCAGCAGGACACCGGGGAACACTGAAGCTTTCTTT
>TRBJ2-7|few|NA|TRBV6-2/TRBV6-3
CASSYSRRQRPYEQYF
TGTGCCAGCAGTTACTCAAGACGGCAGCGCCCTTACGAGCAGTACTTC
>TRBJ2-4|few|NA|TRBV14
CASSQGGGAKNIQYF
TGTGCCAGCAGCCAGGGTGGGGGAGCCAAAAACATTCAGTACTTC
>TRBJ2-5|NA|TRBD1|TRBV28
CASWTGEETQYF
TGTGCCAGCTGGACAGGGGAGGAGACCCAGTACTTC
>TRBJ1-2|NA|NA|TRBV2
CASSDCRGYGYTF
TGTGCCAGCAGTGACTGCAGGGGCTATGGCTACACCTTC
>TRBJ2-7|NA|TRBD1|TRBV12-5
CASQGANEQYF
TGTGCTAGCCAGGGGGCTAATGAGCAGTACTTC
>TRBJ1-5|NA|NA|TRBV2
CASGRMMDNQPQHF
TGTGCCAGCGGAAGAATGATGGACAATCAGCCCCAGCATTTT
>TRBJ1-4|few|NA|TRBV4-1
CASSQGPQSGGNEKLFF
TGCGCCAGCAGCCAAGGGCCCCAGTCCGGAGGTAATGAAAAACTGTTTTTT
>TRBJ2-5|NA|NA|TRBV11-1
CASSLGPGLRETQYF
TGTGCCAGCAGCTTAGGACCGGGTTTGAGGGAGACCCAGTACTTC
>TRBJ1-1|NA|NA|TRBV7-6
CASSLASVQVDTEAFF
TGTGCCAGCAGCTTAGCGTCGGTTCAGGTGGACACTGAAGCTTTCTTT
>TRBJ2-5|many|TRBD2|TRBV5-1
CASSFSGRAQYF
TGCGCCAGCAGCTTTAGCGGGAGGGCACAGTACTTC
>TRBJ2-3|many|NA|TRBV12-3/TRBV12-4
CASSGYTQYF
TGTGCCAGCAGTGGATATACGCAGTATTTT
>TRBJ2-2|NA|TRBD1|TRBV29-1
CSVVQGATNTGELFF
TGCAGCGTTGTACAGGGGGCCACGAACACCGGGGAGCTGTTTTTT
>TRBJ1-1|NA|NA|TRBV19
CASSKQLNTEAFF
TGTGCCAGTAGTAAACAATTGAACACTGAAGCTTTCTTT
>TRBJ2-3|NA|NA|TRBV7-9
CASSLEKRVRTETQYF
TGTGCCAGCAGCTTAGAAAAGCGGGTGCGCACAGAGACGCAGTATTTT
>TRBJ2-2|NA|NA|TRBV29-1
CSVYVGELFF
TGTAGCGTTTACGTCGGGGAGCTGTTTTTT
>TRBJ1-6|NA|TRBD1|TRBV9
CASSVAGDSGYSPLHF
TGTGCCAGCAGCGTAGCCGGGGACAGCGGATATTCACCCCTCCACTTT
>TRBJ2-1|NA|NA|TRBV10-3
CAISESIGSYNEQFF
TGTGCCATCAGTGAGTCGATTGGCTCCTACAATGAGCAGTTCTTC
>TRBJ2-1|NA|TRBD2|TRBV20-1
CRILGRGSEQFF
TGCAGAATCTTAGGGCGGGGGAGTGAGCAGTTCTTC
>TRBJ2-3|NA|NA|TRBV20-1
CSAAWRKRATDTQYF
TGCAGTGCCGCCTGGCGGAAGAGGGCGACAGATACGCAGTATTTT
>TRBJ2-3|few|NA|TRBV27
CASSLFGPAQQVLTQYF
TGTGCCAGCAGTTTATTTGGTCCCGCACAGCAAGTTTTAACGCAGTATTTT
>TRBJ2-7|NA|TRBD2|TRBV4-1
CASSHPGLNYEQYF
TGCGCCAGCAGCCACCCGGGACTAAACTACGAGCAGTACTTC
>TRBJ2-5|few|TRBD2|TRBV6-5
CASSYGLAGRNEQYF
TGTGCCAGCAGTTACGGACTAGCGGGACGTAATGAGCAGTACTTC
>TRBJ1-2|NA|NA|TRBV27
CASRFSGGDGYTF
TGTGCCAGCAGGTTTTCGGGGGGCGATGGCTACACCTTC
>TRBJ2-1|few|NA|TRBV20-1
CSAGARTNEQFF
TGCAGTGCTGGGGCCAGAACCAATGAGCAGTTCTTC
>TRBJ1-5|NA|NA|TRBV12-3/TRBV12-4
CASSNQGMGQPQHF
TGTGCCAGCAGTAATCAGGGGATGGGTCAGCCCCAGCATTTT
>TRBJ2-6|NA|TRBD1|TRBV7-9
CASSPRQGAGANVLTF
TGTGCCAGCAGCCCCCGACAGGGTGCTGGGGCCAACGTCCTGACTTTC
>TRBJ2-5|NA|NA|TRBV15
CATSRDGDETQYF
TGTGCCACCAGCAGAGACGGGGACGAGACCCAGTACTTC
>TRBJ1-2|NA|NA|TRBV6-5
CASSYSSGLGGYTF
TGTGCCAGCAGTTACTCTTCGGGTCTAGGGGGCTACACCTTC
>TRBJ2-3|NA|NA|TRBV12-3/TRBV12-4
CASRGLGPRYF
TGTGCTAGCAGGGGTCTGGGGCCTCGGTATTTT
>TRBJ2-5|NA|NA|TRBV20-1
CSARDRWIQETQYF
TGCAGTGCTAGAGATCGGTGGATCCAAGAGACCCAGTACTTC